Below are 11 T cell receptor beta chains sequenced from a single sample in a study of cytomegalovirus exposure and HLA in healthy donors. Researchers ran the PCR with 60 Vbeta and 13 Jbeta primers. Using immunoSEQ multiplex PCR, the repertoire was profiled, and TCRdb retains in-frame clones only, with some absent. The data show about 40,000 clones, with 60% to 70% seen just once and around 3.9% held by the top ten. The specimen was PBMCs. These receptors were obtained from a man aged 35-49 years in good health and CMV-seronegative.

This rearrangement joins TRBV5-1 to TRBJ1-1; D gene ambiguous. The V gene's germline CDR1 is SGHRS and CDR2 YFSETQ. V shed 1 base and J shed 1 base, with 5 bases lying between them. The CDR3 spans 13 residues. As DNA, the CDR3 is TGCGCCAGCAGCTTGTATAAGAACACTGAAGCTTTCTTT. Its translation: CASSLYKNTEAFF.

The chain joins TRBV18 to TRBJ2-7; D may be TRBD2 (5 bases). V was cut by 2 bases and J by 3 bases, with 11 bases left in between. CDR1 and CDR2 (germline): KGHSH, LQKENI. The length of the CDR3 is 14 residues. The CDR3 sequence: CASSPGNGNYEQYF. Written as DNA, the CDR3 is TGTGCCAGCTCACCAGGTAACGGGAACTACGAGCAGTACTTC.

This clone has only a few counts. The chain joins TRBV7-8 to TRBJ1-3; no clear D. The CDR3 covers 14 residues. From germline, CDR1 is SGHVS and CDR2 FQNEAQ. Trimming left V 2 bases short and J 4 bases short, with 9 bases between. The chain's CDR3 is CASSLSEQGNTIYF. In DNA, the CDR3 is TGTGCCAGCAGCTTATCGGAGCAGGGAAACACCATATATTTT.

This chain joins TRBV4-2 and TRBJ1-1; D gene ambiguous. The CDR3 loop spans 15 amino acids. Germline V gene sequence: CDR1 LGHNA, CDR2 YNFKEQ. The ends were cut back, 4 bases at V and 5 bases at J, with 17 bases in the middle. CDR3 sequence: CASSRALNDGTEAFF. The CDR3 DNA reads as TGTGCCAGCAGCCGAGCCTTGAACGACGGGACTGAAGCTTTCTTT.

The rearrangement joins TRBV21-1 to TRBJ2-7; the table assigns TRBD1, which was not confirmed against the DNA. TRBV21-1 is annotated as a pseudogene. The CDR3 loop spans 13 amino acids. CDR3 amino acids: CASSRYREHEQYF. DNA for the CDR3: TGTGCCAGCAGCAGGTACAGGGAACACGAGCAGTACTTC.

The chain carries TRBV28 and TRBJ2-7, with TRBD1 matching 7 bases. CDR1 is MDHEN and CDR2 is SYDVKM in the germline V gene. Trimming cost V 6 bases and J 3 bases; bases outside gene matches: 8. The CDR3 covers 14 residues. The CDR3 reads CASRNPGQIYEQYF. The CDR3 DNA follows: TGTGCCAGCAGGAATCCGGGACAGATCTACGAGCAGTACTTC.

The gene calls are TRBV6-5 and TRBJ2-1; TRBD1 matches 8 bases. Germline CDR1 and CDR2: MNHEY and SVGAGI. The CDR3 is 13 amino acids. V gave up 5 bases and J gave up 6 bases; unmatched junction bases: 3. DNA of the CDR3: TGTGCCAGCAGTCTGGACAGGGCCAATGAGCAGTTCTTC. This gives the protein CASSLDRANEQFF.

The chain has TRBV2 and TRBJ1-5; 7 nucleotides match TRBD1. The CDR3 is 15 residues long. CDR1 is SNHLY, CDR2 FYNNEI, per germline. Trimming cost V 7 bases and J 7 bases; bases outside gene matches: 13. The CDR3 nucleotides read TGTGCCAGCACTGAGGTTCAGGGGGTCGGGCAGCCCCAGCATTTT. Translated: CASTEVQGVGQPQHF.

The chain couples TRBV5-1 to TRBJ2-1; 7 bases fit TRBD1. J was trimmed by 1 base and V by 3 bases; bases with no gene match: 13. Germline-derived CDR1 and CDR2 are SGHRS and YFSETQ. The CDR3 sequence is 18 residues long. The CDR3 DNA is TGCGCCAGCAGCTCCCTGCACGCAGGGGGACAATCCTACAATGAGCAGTTCTTC. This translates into CASSSLHAGGQSYNEQFF.

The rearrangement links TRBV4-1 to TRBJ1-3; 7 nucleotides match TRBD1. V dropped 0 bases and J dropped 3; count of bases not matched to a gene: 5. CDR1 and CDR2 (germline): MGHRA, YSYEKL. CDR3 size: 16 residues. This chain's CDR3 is CASSQDWDSLGNTIYF. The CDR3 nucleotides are TGCGCCAGCAGCCAAGATTGGGACAGCCTTGGAAACACCATATATTTT.

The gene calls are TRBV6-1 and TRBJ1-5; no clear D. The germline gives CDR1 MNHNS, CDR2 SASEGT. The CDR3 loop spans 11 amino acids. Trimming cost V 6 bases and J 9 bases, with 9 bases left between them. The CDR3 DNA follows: TGTGCCAGCAGGTCGCGGGGGCCCCAGCATTTT. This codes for CASRSRGPQHF.